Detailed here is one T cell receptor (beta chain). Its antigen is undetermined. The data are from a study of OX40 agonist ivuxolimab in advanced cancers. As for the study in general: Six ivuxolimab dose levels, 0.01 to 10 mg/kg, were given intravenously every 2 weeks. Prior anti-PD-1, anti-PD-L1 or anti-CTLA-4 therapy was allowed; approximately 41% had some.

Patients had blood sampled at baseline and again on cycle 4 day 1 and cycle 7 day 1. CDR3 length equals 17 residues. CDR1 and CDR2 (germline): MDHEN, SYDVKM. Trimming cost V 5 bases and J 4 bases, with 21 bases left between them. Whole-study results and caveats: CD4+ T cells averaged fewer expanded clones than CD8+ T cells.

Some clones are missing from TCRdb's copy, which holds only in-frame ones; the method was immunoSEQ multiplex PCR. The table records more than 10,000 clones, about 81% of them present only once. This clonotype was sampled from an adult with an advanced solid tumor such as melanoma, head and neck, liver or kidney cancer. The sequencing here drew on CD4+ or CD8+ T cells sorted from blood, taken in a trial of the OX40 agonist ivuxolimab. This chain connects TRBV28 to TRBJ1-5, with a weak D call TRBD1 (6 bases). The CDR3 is CASSRRDTYWPNQPQHF. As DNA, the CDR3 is TGTGCCAGCAGTCGACGGGACACCTATTGGCCTAATCAGCCCCAGCATTTT.